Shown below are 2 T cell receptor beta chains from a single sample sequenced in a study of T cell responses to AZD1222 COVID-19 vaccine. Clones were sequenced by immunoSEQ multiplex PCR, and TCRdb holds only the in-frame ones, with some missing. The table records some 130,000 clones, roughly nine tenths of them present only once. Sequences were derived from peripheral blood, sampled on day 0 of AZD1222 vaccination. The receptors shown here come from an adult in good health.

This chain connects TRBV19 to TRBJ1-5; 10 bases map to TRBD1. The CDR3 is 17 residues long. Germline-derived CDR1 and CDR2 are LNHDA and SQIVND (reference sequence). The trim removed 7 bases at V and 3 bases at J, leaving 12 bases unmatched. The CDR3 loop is CASTFLGTGVPNQPQHF. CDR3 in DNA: TGTGCCAGTACCTTCTTGGGGACAGGGGTTCCCAATCAGCCCCAGCATTTT.

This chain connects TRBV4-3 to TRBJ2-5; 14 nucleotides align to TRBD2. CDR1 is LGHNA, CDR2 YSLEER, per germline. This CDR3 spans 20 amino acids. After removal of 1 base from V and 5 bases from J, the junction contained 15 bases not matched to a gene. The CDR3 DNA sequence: TGCGCCAGCAGCCAAGCCCACACCCCCGGGACTAGCGGGAGTCCGGAGACCCAGTACTTC. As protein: CASSQAHTPGTSGSPETQYF.